The rows below give T cell receptor beta chains drawn from one sample of a study of T cells in Graves' hyperthyroidism and ophthalmopathy. Via MiXCR, TCRdb re-called the multiplex PCR reads, giving one row per CDR3 protein. The table has about 350,000 distinct CDR3 sequences, 14% seen once. The sample comprised blood. The source of these receptors is a woman aged 25 to 45 with Graves' hyperthyroidism. Both conserved end residues are part of each CDR3. The D gene is left open where the match is weak. The size of a clone is reported for some rows only, either as once, few or many, or as a class for expanded clones.

clone_size	v_call	j_call	d_call	cdr3_nt	cdr3_aa
NA	TRBV20-1	TRBJ1-5	NA	TGCAGTGCGATTCAGGGTGGCAATCAGCCCCAGCATTTT	CSAIQGGNQPQHF
few	TRBV29-1	TRBJ1-2	NA	TGCAGCGTACCCTTGAAGGGAAGCAACTATGGCTACACCTTC	CSVPLKGSNYGYTF
many	TRBV2	TRBJ2-7	NA	TGTGCCAGCAGTGCGAGATACGAGCAGTACTTC	CASSARYEQYF
few	TRBV7-9	TRBJ1-2	NA	TGTGCCAGCAGCGTAGCGGGCCCTCCTAACTATGGCTACACCTTC	CASSVAGPPNYGYTF
NA	TRBV15	TRBJ2-1	TRBD1	TGTGCCACCAGCAGAGATTCAGGGGGCAATGAGCAGTTCTTC	CATSRDSGGNEQFF
many	TRBV20-1	TRBJ1-1	TRBD1	TGCAGTGCTAGCGCGGACAGGGAAGAAGCTTTCTTT	CSASADREEAFF
few	TRBV4-2	TRBJ2-7	NA	TGTGCCAGCAGCCAAGGAGGTGTAGCACCGCACGAGCAGTACTTC	CASSQGGVAPHEQYF
few	TRBV20-1	TRBJ2-3	TRBD2	TGCAGTGCTAGCCTAGCGGGAGGTACAGATACGCAGTATTTT	CSASLAGGTDTQYF
few	TRBV20-1	TRBJ2-1	TRBD2	TGCAGTGCTAGAGGGGGACTAGCGGGAGGGGTCTCCTACAATGAGCAGTTCTTC	CSARGGLAGGVSYNEQFF
once	TRBV20-1	TRBJ1-5	NA	TGCAGTGCTAGTATCCGGGATCAGCCCCAGCATTTT	CSASIRDQPQHF
once	TRBV2	TRBJ2-7	TRBD1	TGTGCCATCACGGGACAGGGGGCTTACGAGCAGTACTTC	CAITGQGAYEQYF
many	TRBV5-6	TRBJ2-5	NA	TGTGCCAGCAGCTTTGGGGGACGGATTTCCCAAGAGACCCAGTACTTC	CASSFGGRISQETQYF
NA	TRBV7-9	TRBJ2-5	NA	TGTGCCAGCAGCTCTGGACAGACCCCCGCTCAGGAGACCCAGTACTTC	CASSSGQTPAQETQYF
few	TRBV5-1	TRBJ1-1	NA	TGCGCCAGCAGCTTGCGTGTCTTTTACGAGGGGGTCGGGACTGAAGCTTTCTTT	CASSLRVFYEGVGTEAFF
many	TRBV12-3/TRBV12-4	TRBJ2-7	TRBD2	TGTGCCAGCAGTAAAGCGGGAGGGCCCTCCTACGAGCAGTACTTC	CASSKAGGPSYEQYF
NA	TRBV3-1	TRBJ2-2	NA	TGTGCCAGCAGCCAAGAGATGGGGAACACCGGGGAGCTGTTTTTT	CASSQEMGNTGELFF
NA	TRBV12-3/TRBV12-4	TRBJ1-2	NA	TGTGCCAGCAGTTTCCGCCAGGGAGGCTACACCTTC	CASSFRQGGYTF
NA	TRBV15	TRBJ2-5	NA	TGTGCCACCAGCAGGGCCCCAGGGTTAGAGACCCAGTACTTC	CATSRAPGLETQYF
many	TRBV7-8	TRBJ2-7	NA	TGTGCCAGCAGCTCCTCGACCCGTTCCTACGAGCAGTACTTC	CASSSSTRSYEQYF
many	TRBV7-2	TRBJ2-1	NA	TGTGCCAGCAGCTCAACCCAGGGGATTCACAATGAGCAGTTCTTC	CASSSTQGIHNEQFF
few	TRBV7-2	TRBJ2-1	NA	TGTGCCAGCAGCTTATTCGGAGGCGCCCAGGGGAATGAGCAGTTCTTC	CASSLFGGAQGNEQFF
NA	TRBV5-4	TRBJ2-2	NA	TGTGCCAGCAGCTTGCAGGGGCGCGACACCGGGGAGCTGTTTTTT	CASSLQGRDTGELFF
few	TRBV10-3	TRBJ2-2	TRBD2	TGTGCCACCGGGACTAGCGGGAATAGGGTGAACACCGGGGAGCTGTTTTTT	CATGTSGNRVNTGELFF
NA	TRBV30	TRBJ2-3	NA	TGTGCCTGGAGTCCGGACACAGATACGCAGTATTTT	CAWSPDTDTQYF
few	TRBV5-1	TRBJ2-1	NA	TGCGCCAGCAGTCTTCTAAGCGACGCCGGAGAGGGGCAGTTCTTC	CASSLLSDAGEGQFF
NA	TRBV27	TRBJ1-5	NA	TGTGCCAGCAGTTTGCGGGAGACAGATACGCAGCATTTT	CASSLRETDTQHF
few	TRBV9	TRBJ1-3	NA	TGTGCCAGCAGCGCAGGGACTGCTGGAAACACCATATATTTT	CASSAGTAGNTIYF
NA	TRBV11-1	TRBJ1-2	NA	TGTGCCAGCAGCTTTTCCGGGGACCCTGGCTACACCTTC	CASSFSGDPGYTF
many	TRBV9	TRBJ1-2	NA	TGTGCCAGCAGCGTAGATTCAGGCTACTATGGCTACACCTTC	CASSVDSGYYGYTF
NA	TRBV20-1	TRBJ2-4	TRBD1	TGCAGTGCTAGAAGTGGACAGGGGGGAGACATTCAGTACTTC	CSARSGQGGDIQYF
NA	TRBV18	TRBJ2-3	TRBD2	TGTGCCAGCTCACCCACTGGCGGGAGCGCAGATACGCAGTATTTT	CASSPTGGSADTQYF
few	TRBV20-1	TRBJ2-3	NA	TGCAGTGCTCGGACGGGGGATACGCAGTATTTT	CSARTGDTQYF
few	TRBV5-5	TRBJ1-1	NA	TGTGCCAGCACCAAACACCAGGAAAACACTGAAGCTTTCTTT	CASTKHQENTEAFF
many	TRBV12-3/TRBV12-4	TRBJ2-5	NA	TGTGCCAGCAGCCACAGGAATTCTCGGGAGACCCAGTACTTC	CASSHRNSRETQYF
many	TRBV12-3/TRBV12-4	TRBJ2-1	TRBD2	TGTGCCAGCAGTACACCAGCGGGAGGCCTCTCCTACAATGAGCAGTTCTTC	CASSTPAGGLSYNEQFF
NA	TRBV18	TRBJ1-2	TRBD1	TGTGCCAGCTCACCCACCGGGACAGGGATTAACAACTATGGCTACACCTTC	CASSPTGTGINNYGYTF
many	TRBV6-2/TRBV6-3	TRBJ2-3	NA	TGTGCCAGCAGTCGACTACACGATAGCACAGATACGCAGTATTTT	CASSRLHDSTDTQYF
many	TRBV20-1	TRBJ2-2	TRBD2	TGCAGTGCTAGTCCTAGCGGGAGGAAAACCGGGGAGCTGTTTTTT	CSASPSGRKTGELFF
many	TRBV18	TRBJ2-3	NA	TGTGCCAGCTCACCATATGTAGATACGCAGTATTTT	CASSPYVDTQYF
few	TRBV6-1	TRBJ1-1	TRBD1	TGTGCCAGCAGATCTACCCTGACAGGGGCGGGGACTGAAGCTTTCTTT	CASRSTLTGAGTEAFF
many	TRBV7-3	TRBJ2-2	TRBD2	TGTGCCAGCAGCTCTCAACCGGGACTAGCGAGCACCGGGGAGCTGTTTTTT	CASSSQPGLASTGELFF
NA	TRBV24-1	TRBJ2-1	TRBD2	TGTGCCACCAGTGATCCCACTAGCGCCGATGATCACCCCTACAATGAGCAGTTCTTC	CATSDPTSADDHPYNEQFF
few	TRBV20-1	TRBJ2-4	NA	TGCAGTGCTAGGAGCGGAAACATTCAGTACTTC	CSARSGNIQYF
few	TRBV9	TRBJ2-3	NA	TGTGCCAGCAGCGTAGAAGGGGGCTTGGGCGGGAGTAGGGCAGATACGCAGTATTTT	CASSVEGGLGGSRADTQYF
many	TRBV3-1	TRBJ1-4	NA	TGTGCCAGCAGCTTAACAGTGCTACCCCGGGAAAAACTGTTTTTT	CASSLTVLPREKLFF
many	TRBV20-1	TRBJ2-7	TRBD2	TGCAGTGCAATGACTAGCGGGAGAAAGTACGAGCAGTACTTC	CSAMTSGRKYEQYF
few	TRBV6-5	TRBJ1-2	NA	TGTGCCAGCAGTTACTCCCGGACCAACTATGGCTACACCTTC	CASSYSRTNYGYTF
many	TRBV20-1	TRBJ2-1	TRBD2	TGCAGTGCTAGGGCTAGCGGGAGTGTCTATGAGCAGTTCTTC	CSARASGSVYEQFF
many	TRBV27	TRBJ1-6	NA	TGTGCCAGCAGTTTAAGGCAGGATTTACCCCTCCACTTT	CASSLRQDLPLHF
many	TRBV6-1	TRBJ1-1	NA	TGTGCCAGCAGCACGGACGGGCGAGAAGGCACTGAAGCTTTCTTT	CASSTDGREGTEAFF
few	TRBV2	TRBJ2-3	TRBD2	TGTGCCAGCAGTGGACCGGGACTAGCGCACACAGATACGCAGTATTTT	CASSGPGLAHTDTQYF
many	TRBV5-1	TRBJ1-3	NA	TGCGCCAGCAGCGCGGGGGGCTCTGGAAACACCATATATTTT	CASSAGGSGNTIYF
many	TRBV9	TRBJ2-1	NA	TGTGCCAGCACCCCGTTCGAGCGGAGTAGCAATGAGCAGTTCTTC	CASTPFERSSNEQFF
many	TRBV6-2/TRBV6-3	TRBJ2-7	NA	TGTGCCAGCAGTTACCTCACGGGCTACGAGCAGTACTTC	CASSYLTGYEQYF
NA	TRBV6-2/TRBV6-3	TRBJ2-7	NA	TGTGCCAGCAGTTCCTCCGGGACCTGGTTTAGGGGCGAGCAGTACTTC	CASSSSGTWFRGEQYF
many	TRBV28	TRBJ2-3	TRBD2	TGTGCCAGCAGTTCGGGACTAGCGGGAGTCGGCACAGATACGCAGTATTTT	CASSSGLAGVGTDTQYF
NA	TRBV20-1	TRBJ2-7	NA	TGCAGTGCTAGAGACAGGGACAAATCCTACGAGCAGTACTTC	CSARDRDKSYEQYF
few	TRBV19	TRBJ1-1	NA	TGTGCCAGTAGTATCGCCGGGTGGAGCACTGAAGCTTTCTTT	CASSIAGWSTEAFF